A single sample is the source of the 12 T cell receptor beta chains below, sequenced in a study of vaccination effects on CD4 cells after COVID-19. Upon completion of approximately ten days in culture, CD4+ T cells were isolated. All participants had two doses of either the BNT162b2 or mRNA-1273 vaccine. What these receptors recognize is not known. The method was immunoSEQ multiplex PCR; TCRdb's version includes in-frame clones alone and lacks a portion of them. This sample has more than 55,000 clones, with 78% found just once. The material sequenced was CD4+ T cells from PBMCs cultured without peptide, taken after COVID-19 vaccination. Source of these receptors: a human donor who received a COVID-19 vaccine.

The V gene is TRBV9, the J gene TRBJ2-1; 7 bases line up with TRBD2. V dropped 0 bases and J dropped 5; count of bases not matched to a gene: 5. The CDR3 spans 15 residues. Per the germline V gene, CDR1 is SGDLS and CDR2 is YYNGEE. The CDR3 protein is CASSVGGGRDNEQFF. The CDR3 DNA is TGTGCCAGCAGCGTAGGAGGAGGGAGGGACAATGAGCAGTTCTTC.

This clone was recorded once. J is TRBJ2-1 and V is TRBV28, with D possibly TRBD2 on 6 matching bases. The CDR3 extends over 16 amino acids. CDR1 and CDR2 (germline): MDHEN, SYDVKM. V was pared by 4 bases and J by 0 bases, with 13 bases between. The CDR3 loop is CASSYDAGRSYNEQFF. The CDR3 region has the DNA TGTGCCAGCAGTTACGATGCGGGACGCTCCTACAATGAGCAGTTCTTC.

The V and J genes are TRBV14 and TRBJ1-6; perhaps TRBD1 as D (5 bases). This CDR3 region has 16 residues. Germline-derived CDR1 and CDR2 are SGHDN and FVKESK. V shed 3 bases and J shed 4 bases, with 13 bases lying between them. CDR3 region: CASSQLDTSYNSPLHF. In DNA, the CDR3 is TGTGCCAGCAGCCAGCTGGACACTTCTTATAATTCACCCCTCCACTTT.

The J gene is TRBJ1-5, the V gene TRBV20-1; D is uncertain. Germline V gene lookup returns CDR1 DFQATT and CDR2 SNEGSKA (reference sequence). The CDR3 loop spans 13 amino acids. Trimming removed 3 bases from V and 1 base from J, with 7 bases in between. CDR3 amino acids: CSASRTSNQPQHF. In DNA, the CDR3 is TGCAGTGCTAGTAGGACGAGCAATCAGCCCCAGCATTTT.

The rearrangement uses TRBV6-5 and TRBJ1-2; a weak D match, TRBD1 (5 bases). Trimming left V 2 bases short and J 3 bases short, with 10 bases between. Germline V gene lookup returns CDR1 MNHEY and CDR2 SVGAGI. The CDR3 contains 14 residues. CDR3 nucleotides: TGTGCCAGCAGTTACAGGGGTAGGGACTATGGCTACACCTTC. Translated, it gives CASSYRGRDYGYTF.

The gene calls are TRBV2 and TRBJ1-2, with D uncertain. V gave up 0 bases and J gave up 3 bases, with 8 bases separating them. The CDR3 spans 14 residues. The V gene's germline CDR1 is SNHLY and CDR2 FYNNEI. The DNA for the CDR3 is TGTGCCAGCAGTGAAGCGTGGACGGACTATGGCTACACCTTC. Its translation: CASSEAWTDYGYTF.

CDR3 sequence reads: CASSLDGRGGTEAFF. For the CDR3, the DNA is TGTGCCAGCAGCTTAGACGGCAGGGGAGGGACTGAAGCTTTCTTT. This chain links TRBV11-2 with TRBJ1-1; perhaps TRBD1 as D (6 bases). The V gene lost 0 bases and the J gene lost 5 bases, with 13 bases spanning the gap. The CDR3 loop spans 15 amino acids. The germline V gene has CDR1 SGHAT and CDR2 FQNNGV.

This clone was detected a few times. CDR3 protein: CAWSVSWEKLFF. In DNA, the CDR3 is TGTGCCTGGAGTGTAAGTTGGGAAAAACTGTTTTTT. The V call is TRBV30, the J call TRBJ1-4; D ambiguous. V gave up 0 bases and J gave up 8 bases, with 7 bases separating them. The CDR3 loop spans 12 amino acids. CDR1 and CDR2 from the germline V gene are GTSNPN and SVGIG (reference sequence).

The chain is built from TRBV29-1 and TRBJ1-1; maybe TRBD1 (5 bases). The germline CDR1 and CDR2 sequences are SQVTM and ANQGSEA. The V end lost 1 base, the J end lost 4 bases, and 7 bases lay between the germline ends. The CDR3 is 12 amino acids. The CDR3 protein is CSVEAGTTEAFF. As DNA, the CDR3 is TGCAGCGTTGAAGCGGGGACCACTGAAGCTTTCTTT.

The CDR3 DNA reads as TGCAGCGCCCAAAATAGCGGGAGAGGGTACGAGCAGTACTTC. Its translation is CSAQNSGRGYEQYF. The chain joins TRBV29-1 to TRBJ2-7; 9 bases agree with TRBD2. The CDR3 is 14 amino acids. Per germline, CDR1 SQVTM and CDR2 ANQGSEA. Trimming took 7 bases from V and 4 from J; bases not matched to a gene: 11.

This chain links TRBV7-2 with TRBJ2-1; D uncertain. Germline V gene data show CDR1 as SGHTA and CDR2 as FQGNSA. The V gene lost 3 bases and the J gene lost 5 bases, with 14 bases spanning the gap. This CDR3 comprises 15 residues. DNA for the CDR3: TGTGCCAGCAGCTTTGCAAGAACTACTAACAATGAGCAGTTCTTC. Translating gives CASSFARTTNNEQFF.

This rearrangement joins TRBV15 to TRBJ2-3, with D possibly called TRBD1 or TRBD2 (6 bases each). Germline loops: CDR1 LNHNV, CDR2 YYDKDF (reference sequence). CDR3 size: 18 residues. V lost 2 bases to trimming and J lost 2 bases, with 20 bases between them. DNA of the CDR3: TGTGCCACCAGCAGACGCACGGGGGCGGGAATATACACAGATACGCAGTATTTT. Its protein product is CATSRRTGAGIYTDTQYF.